Listed below are T cell receptor beta chains from one sample, sequenced in a study of PD-1 blockade in mismatch repair-deficient tumors. The method was immunoSEQ multiplex PCR; TCRdb's version includes in-frame clones alone and lacks a portion of them. The sample lists tens of thousands of clones, roughly 80% occurring once. The starting material was peripheral blood, obtained 44 weeks after starting pembrolizumab. Source of these receptors: an adult with mismatch repair-deficient cancer. Each CDR3 is given with its conserved first and last residue. The order of the fields is CDR3 length, V gene, J gene, clone size, D gene, CDR3 protein, CDR3 DNA. D genes are given only for firm matches. Size is stated for part of the rows, as once, few or many counts, or as a class when the clone is expanded.

>15|TRBV10-1|TRBJ2-2|NA|TRBD2
CASSVSGNPTGELFF
TGCGCCAGCAGTGTTAGCGGGAATCCCACCGGGGAGCTGTTTTTT
>15|TRBV12-2|TRBJ1-5|NA|NA
CASRLRKKGNEPQHF
TGTGCAAGTCGCCTTAGGAAGAAAGGGAATGAGCCCCAGCATTTT
>15|TRBV5-1|TRBJ2-1|NA|NA
CASSSRGYGYNEQFF
TGCGCCAGCAGCTCCAGGGGATATGGCTACAATGAGCAGTTCTTC
>15|TRBV5-1|TRBJ2-5|NA|TRBD1
CASSLGQGYQETQYF
TGCGCCAGCAGCTTGGGACAGGGCTACCAAGAGACCCAGTACTTC
>14|TRBV27|TRBJ2-7|NA|NA
CASSGTLSSYEQYF
TGTGCCAGCAGTGGGACACTTAGCTCCTACGAGCAGTACTTC
>14|TRBV28|TRBJ2-1|NA|NA
CASTPPDPRVEQFF
TGTGCCAGCACCCCTCCGGACCCAAGGGTTGAGCAGTTCTTC
>16|TRBV5-1|TRBJ2-1|NA|TRBD2
CASSLGSSGPYNEQFF
TGCGCCAGCAGCTTGGGGTCTAGCGGCCCCTACAATGAGCAGTTCTTC
>16|TRBV5-4|TRBJ2-1|once|TRBD2
CASSPASGSSYNEQFF
TGTGCCAGCAGCCCCGCTAGCGGGAGCTCCTACAATGAGCAGTTCTTC
>16|TRBV18|TRBJ1-1|NA|TRBD1
CASSPQKQGSGTEAFF
TGTGCCAGCTCACCCCAAAAACAGGGGAGTGGCACTGAAGCTTTCTTT
>15|TRBV6-5|TRBJ1-3|NA|NA
CASSPRAFSGNTIYF
TGTGCCAGCAGCCCCAGGGCCTTCTCTGGAAACACCATATATTTT
>13|TRBV4-2|TRBJ1-2|once|NA
CASSEDSNYGYTF
TGTGCCAGCAGCGAGGACTCTAACTATGGCTACACCTTC
>14|TRBV4-1|TRBJ1-1|NA|NA
CASSQVVENTEAFF
TGCGCCAGCAGCCAAGTAGTAGAGAACACTGAAGCTTTCTTT
>15|TRBV19|TRBJ2-3|NA|NA
CASSDSPLGTDTQYF
TGTGCCAGTAGTGATTCTCCGTTGGGCACAGATACGCAGTATTTT
>13|TRBV5-1|TRBJ2-4|NA|NA
CASSPGTSDIQYF
TGCGCCAGCAGCCCCGGGACTTCGGACATTCAGTACTTC
>15|TRBV19|TRBJ1-1|once|TRBD1
CASSTQDRGAEGAFF
TGTGCCAGTAGTACTCAGGACAGGGGGGCCGAAGGGGCTTTCTTT
>12|TRBV7-9|TRBJ2-2|NA|NA
CASSSLTGELFF
TGTGCCAGCAGCTCGTTGACCGGGGAGCTGTTTTTT
>18|TRBV7-2|TRBJ2-1|NA|TRBD2
CASSLGGGSGGSYNEQFF
TGTGCCAGCAGCTTAGGTGGGGGCAGCGGGGGATCCTACAATGAGCAGTTCTTC
>13|TRBV6-4|TRBJ2-1|few|NA
CASSRDLRDEQFF
TGTGCCAGCAGTCGGGACCTCAGGGATGAGCAGTTCTTC
>18|TRBV7-6|TRBJ2-5|NA|NA
CASSLASRGTGSGGTQYF
TGTGCCAGCAGCTTAGCGAGTAGGGGGACAGGTAGCGGGGGAACCCAGTACTTC
>13|TRBV18|TRBJ1-5|NA|NA
CASSQSTGQPQHF
TGTGCCAGCTCGCAATCTACAGGGCAGCCCCAGCATTTT
>15|TRBV6-5|TRBJ2-4|many|NA
CASGAQQGGQNIQYF
TGTGCCAGCGGTGCCCAACAGGGAGGACAAAACATTCAGTACTTC
>14|TRBV6-4|TRBJ2-1|NA|TRBD1
CASSLDRGRDEQFF
TGTGCCAGCAGTTTAGACAGGGGGCGCGATGAGCAGTTCTTC
>11|TRBV6-5|TRBJ2-7|NA|NA
CASSTVGEQYF
TGTGCCAGCAGTACCGTGGGGGAGCAGTACTTC
>15|TRBV7-8|TRBJ1-1|NA|NA
CATKSGAHLSTEAFF
TGTGCCACCAAGTCGGGGGCGCATCTATCCACTGAAGCTTTCTTT
>14|TRBV7-3|TRBJ1-2|NA|TRBD1
CASSLYGDSDGYTF
TGTGCCAGCAGCTTATATGGGGACAGCGATGGCTACACCTTC
>12|TRBV7-9|TRBJ1-2|NA|TRBD1
CASSVADRGYTF
TGTGCCAGCAGCGTAGCGGACAGGGGGTACACCTTC
>13|TRBV7-2|TRBJ1-2|NA|NA
CASSLKFRYGYTF
TGTGCCAGCAGCTTAAAGTTCCGATATGGCTACACCTTC
>13|TRBV5-4|TRBJ2-1|NA|TRBD1
CASMPRGRNEQFF
TGTGCCAGCATGCCCAGGGGGCGGAATGAGCAGTTCTTC
>12|TRBV25-1|TRBJ2-1|once|NA
CASSARLNEQFF
TGTGCCAGCAGTGCCCGGCTCAATGAGCAGTTCTTC
>18|TRBV6-1|TRBJ1-5|NA|NA
CASSAKRGGPALNQPQHF
TGTGCCAGCAGTGCTAAAAGGGGGGGTCCAGCCCTGAATCAGCCCCAGCATTTT
>17|TRBV4-1|TRBJ2-2|NA|NA
CASGGGWGPGDTGELFF
TGCGCCAGCGGCGGTGGTTGGGGACCCGGGGACACCGGGGAGCTGTTTTTT
>12|TRBV14|TRBJ2-7|once|NA
CASSQGHAEQYF
TGTGCCAGCAGCCAGGGACATGCCGAGCAGTACTTC
>11|TRBV6-5|TRBJ2-7|NA|NA
CASSAGYEQYF
TGTGCCAGCAGTGCCGGGTACGAGCAGTACTTC
>15|TRBV7-9|TRBJ2-7|NA|NA
CASSLEVGATREQYF
TGTGCCAGCAGCTTAGAGGTAGGGGCGACACGGGAGCAGTACTTC
>14|TRBV7-8|TRBJ2-1|NA|NA
CASSFGSSYNEQFF
TGTGCCAGCAGCTTCGGGTCCTCCTACAATGAGCAGTTCTTC
>15|TRBV4-3|TRBJ2-5|NA|NA
CASSQAPAREETQYF
TGCGCCAGCAGCCAAGCGCCGGCCAGGGAAGAGACCCAGTACTTC
>16|TRBV28|TRBJ2-3|NA|TRBD2
CASSSLAGGSTDTQYF
TGTGCCAGCAGTTCCCTAGCGGGGGGGAGCACAGATACGCAGTATTTT
>11|TRBV6-5|TRBJ2-7|NA|NA
CATEGGAKQYF
TGTGCCACGGAGGGTGGGGCGAAGCAGTACTTC
>13|TRBV6-5|TRBJ2-7|NA|NA
CATEGRASYEQYF
TGTGCCACCGAGGGCAGGGCCTCCTACGAGCAGTACTTC
>14|TRBV21-1|TRBJ2-5|once|NA
CASSNNSLGETQYF
TGTGCCAGCAGCAATAACAGTCTGGGGGAGACCCAGTACTTC
>15|TRBV11-2|TRBJ2-3|NA|TRBD1
CASRQGAASGGTQYF
TGTGCCAGCAGACAGGGGGCAGCCTCCGGGGGTACGCAGTATTTT
>14|TRBV19|TRBJ1-1|once|NA
CASSIAIGSTEAFF
TGTGCCAGTAGTATAGCGATAGGGAGTACTGAAGCTTTCTTT
>14|TRBV13|TRBJ2-1|NA|NA
CASSPRDSYNEQFF
TGTGCCAGCAGCCCGCGGGACTCGTACAATGAGCAGTTCTTC
>15|TRBV7-9|TRBJ1-1|NA|NA
CASSSGTAMNTEAFF
TGTGCCAGCAGTTCCGGGACGGCCATGAACACTGAAGCTTTCTTT
>12|TRBV7-9|TRBJ1-2|NA|NA
CASSSLNYGYTF
TGTGCCAGCAGCTCACTTAACTATGGCTACACCTTC
>15|TRBV19|TRBJ2-7|NA|TRBD1
CASSLDRGRSYEQYF
TGTGCCAGTAGCCTGGACAGGGGTCGCTCCTACGAGCAGTACTTC
>12|TRBV2|TRBJ2-4|NA|NA
CASSGGENIQYF
TGTGCCAGCAGTGGAGGAGAGAACATTCAGTACTTC
>14|TRBV18|TRBJ2-1|NA|NA
CASSPPVASNEQFF
TGTGCCAGCTCACCACCGGTGGCGTCCAATGAGCAGTTCTTC
>16|TRBV11-2|TRBJ1-1|NA|TRBD1
CASSPWTGPMNTEAFF
TGTGCCAGCAGCCCCTGGACAGGGCCCATGAACACTGAAGCTTTCTTT
>12|TRBV6-6|TRBJ2-7|NA|NA
CASSYLSNEQYF
TGTGCCAGCAGTTATTTGTCCAACGAGCAGTACTTC
>19|TRBV19|TRBJ1-4|NA|NA
CASSTGLGPVLATNEKLFF
TGTGCCAGTAGTACCGGCTTGGGACCGGTCCTCGCAACTAATGAAAAACTGTTTTTT
>15|TRBV30|TRBJ2-1|NA|TRBD1
CAWTPPGQVYNEQFF
TGTGCCTGGACCCCCCCCGGACAGGTCTACAATGAGCAGTTCTTC
>15|TRBV18|TRBJ2-7|NA|TRBD2
CASSPPDSGSYEQYF
TGTGCCAGCTCACCACCGGATAGCGGGAGCTACGAGCAGTACTTC
>14|TRBV15|TRBJ2-5|few|TRBD2
CATSRGLASETQYF
TGTGCCACCAGCAGAGGACTAGCGTCGGAGACCCAGTACTTC
>17|TRBV7-6|TRBJ2-1|NA|TRBD2
CASSLAWTSGSDNEQFF
TGTGCCAGCAGCTTAGCTTGGACTAGCGGGAGTGACAATGAGCAGTTCTTC
>14|TRBV29-1|TRBJ2-3|NA|NA
CSVEWPSSTDTQYF
TGCAGCGTTGAGTGGCCTAGTAGCACAGATACGCAGTATTTT